A single sample is the source of the 25 T cell receptor beta chains below, sequenced in a study of T-cell memory formation after mild COVID-19. TCRdb reanalysed the 5' RACE reads using MiXCR and keeps one entry per CDR3 protein. The sample records 200,000 to 250,000 distinct CDR3 sequences, 27% being singletons. The material sequenced was PBMCs or a T cell subset sorted from them (not recorded which). Receptors were obtained from an adult woman who had mild COVID-19 (a few samples of this study predate the infection). Cell type and time point are not known.

The chain links TRBV6-2 or TRBV6-3 to TRBJ2-3; no reliable D call. Trimming removed 6 bases at V and 5 bases at J, with 9 bases between. CDR1 and CDR2 from the germline V gene are MNHEY and SVGEGT. This CDR3 spans 12 amino acids. Here the CDR3 DNA reads TGTGCCAGCAGACGACTGTTAGATACGCAGTATTTT. Translated, it gives CASRRLLDTQYF.

This chain uses TRBV3-1 with TRBJ2-7; 12 nucleotides align to TRBD2. The germline CDR1 and CDR2 sequences are LGHDT and YNNKEL (reference sequence). V shed 6 bases, J shed 2 bases, and the junction held 2 bases outside the gene matches. The CDR3 covers 14 residues. The CDR3 here is CASRGTSGPYEQYF. The CDR3, as DNA: TGTGCCAGCAGGGGGACTAGCGGGCCCTACGAGCAGTACTTC.

The genes are TRBV7-2 and TRBJ2-2; maybe TRBD2 (5 bases). The V gene lost 6 bases and the J gene lost 1 base, with 15 bases spanning the gap. CDR1 is SGHTA and CDR2 is FQGNSA in the germline V gene. The CDR3 length is 16 residues. The CDR3: CASSRGGRLNTGELFF. The DNA of the CDR3 is TGTGCCAGCAGTCGAGGAGGCAGGCTGAACACCGGGGAGCTGTTTTTT. The entire variable domain, with the rest obtained from reference TRBV7-2 and TRBJ2-2, is as follows: GAGVSQSPSNKVTEKGKDVELRCDPISGHTALYWYRQSLGQGLEFLIYFQGNSAPDKSGLPSDRFSAERTGGSVSTLTIQRTQQEDSAVYLCASSRGGRLNTGELFFGEGSRLTVL.

This clonotype was seen a handful of times. V usage is TRBV28 and J usage is TRBJ2-7; TRBD1 agrees at 8 bases. The V and J ends lost 6 bases and 6 bases, in that order; junction bases with no gene match: 10. Germline V gene sequence: CDR1 MDHEN, CDR2 SYDVKM. The CDR3 runs to 14 residues. DNA for the CDR3: TGTGCCAGCAGGGGTCTGGACAGGGAAGGCGAGCAGTACTTC. This sequence encodes CASRGLDREGEQYF.

This clonotype has just a few counts. This chain uses TRBV20-1 with TRBJ2-7; possible D gene TRBD2, 6 bases. This CDR3 contains 13 residues. Germline loops: CDR1 DFQATT, CDR2 SNEGSKA (reference sequence). V was cut by 1 base and J by 6 bases, with 13 bases left in between. The CDR3 protein is CSARVGPGVEQYF. The CDR3 DNA reads as TGCAGTGCTAGAGTCGGGCCGGGGGTCGAGCAGTACTTC.

The rearrangement links TRBV6-1 to TRBJ1-3, with D hard to call. Germline assignment: CDR1 MNHNS and CDR2 SASEGT. This CDR3 comprises 15 residues. Trimming removed 1 base at V and 0 bases at J, with 7 bases between. The chain's CDR3 is CASSEVVYSGNTIYF. CDR3 in DNA: TGTGCCAGCAGTGAAGTGGTCTACTCTGGAAACACCATATATTTT.

J is TRBJ2-1 and V is TRBV11-3; possible D gene TRBD2, 5 bases. Trimming left V 5 bases short and J 4 bases short, with 12 bases between. Germline assignment: CDR1 SGHNT and CDR2 YENEEA. The CDR3 consists of 14 residues. The DNA of the CDR3 is TGTGCCAGCAGCCGAGGGCAGACTTACAATGAGCAGTTCTTC. Translation gives CASSRGQTYNEQFF.

This clonotype showed up just once. One junction end does not reproduce the germline sequence, and a read error may be involved. The CDR3 loop reads CASSPEAGPSRDAQYF. For the CDR3, the DNA is TGTGCCAGCAGCCCGGAGGCGGGGCCTTCCAGAGATGCGCAGTATTTT. The V gene is TRBV3-1, the J gene TRBJ2-3; D might be TRBD2 (6 bases). Per the germline V gene, CDR1 is LGHDT and CDR2 is YNNKEL (reference sequence). The CDR3 totals 16 residues.

This clonotype has just a few counts. The chain recombines TRBV4-1 with TRBJ2-7; D is possibly TRBD2 (5 bases). CDR3 length: 16 residues. V was pared by 0 bases and J by 4 bases, with 16 bases between. The germline gives CDR1 MGHRA, CDR2 YSYEKL. This CDR3 reads CASSQDVGGRVYEQYF. The CDR3 nucleotides read TGCGCCAGCAGCCAAGATGTAGGAGGTAGGGTATACGAGCAGTACTTC.

Points on this clonotype: A much more abundant neighbour one base away suggests this may be a read error. V gene TRBV12-3 or TRBV12-4 combines with J gene TRBJ2-6; unclear D gene. The CDR3 runs to 15 residues. V was cut by 6 bases and J by 0 bases, with 9 bases left in between. The CDR3 region has the DNA TGTGCCAGCAGATTACGCAGCTCTGGGGCCAACGTCCTGACTTTC. Protein: CASRLRSSGANVLTF.

This clonotype showed up just a few times. The rearrangement uses TRBV5-5 and TRBJ2-5; D is ambiguous. Germline V gives CDR1 SGHKS, CDR2 YYEKEE (reference sequence). The CDR3 covers 14 residues. V was clipped by 4 bases and J by 5 bases, with 15 bases between them. CDR3 in DNA: TGTGCCAGCAGCCCTCGGCTGTTGGGGGAGACCCAGTACTTC. Protein sequence: CASSPRLLGETQYF.

This clonotype has only a few counts. V gene TRBV2 combines with J gene TRBJ2-2; 11 bases align to TRBD2. The ends lost 7 bases at V and 3 bases at J; junction bases unmatched: 4. CDR1 is SNHLY and CDR2 is FYNNEI in the germline V gene. The CDR3 contains 15 residues. This CDR3 is CASTPGLADTGELFF. In DNA form, the CDR3 reads TGTGCCAGCACCCCGGGACTAGCGGACACCGGGGAGCTGTTTTTT.

This chain connects TRBV20-1 to TRBJ2-7; no firm D call. Trimming took off 0 bases at V and 3 bases at J, with 9 bases between the two ends. CDR3 length: 13 residues. Per the germline V gene, CDR1 is DFQATT and CDR2 is SNEGSKA (reference sequence). The CDR3 DNA reads as TGCAGTGCTAGAGAGGGCTCGCTCTACGAGCAGTACTTC. This sequence encodes CSAREGSLYEQYF.

The chain uses TRBV6-2 or TRBV6-3 and TRBJ1-4; D is ambiguous. CDR3 length: 12 residues. V was pared by 5 bases and J by 10 bases, with 11 bases between. CDR1 MNHEY and CDR2 SVGEGT come from the germline V gene. The CDR3 DNA reads TGTGCCAGCAGTGCCCCGGCGGGAAAACTGTTTTTT. Translation: CASSAPAGKLFF.

This clonotype was observed a handful of times. The chain combines TRBV11-2 with TRBJ2-3; D not certain. The CDR3 consists of 14 residues. Germline V CDR1 and CDR2: SGHAT, FQNNGV. V was shortened by 0 bases and J by 1 base, with 5 bases between the two germline ends. For the CDR3, the DNA is TGTGCCAGCAGCTTAGATTTTGGCACAGATACGCAGTATTTT. It specifies CASSLDFGTDTQYF.

J is TRBJ2-5 and V is TRBV7-2; TRBD1 aligns across 7 bases. This CDR3 spans 17 amino acids. The V gene's germline CDR1 is SGHTA and CDR2 FQGNSA. J was trimmed by 3 bases and V by 2 bases; bases with no gene match: 12. As DNA, the CDR3 is TGTGCCAGCAGCTTACTACTCCAACTCGGGACAGAAGAGACCCAGTACTTC. This translates into CASSLLLQLGTEETQYF.

The genes are TRBV24-1 and TRBJ2-7, with 7 bases aligning to TRBD1. This CDR3 is built from 15 residues. J gave up 1 base and V 3 bases, and 5 bases lay outside the gene matches. The germline V gene has CDR1 KGHDR and CDR2 SFDVKD. The DNA for the CDR3 is TGTGCCACCAGTGATGGAGCAGGGGGATCCTACGAGCAGTACTTC. Protein: CATSDGAGGSYEQYF.

This clonotype was detected a few times. The rearrangement joins TRBV4-1 to TRBJ1-2, with 9 bases matching TRBD1. Germline values: CDR1 MGHRA, CDR2 YSYEKL. This CDR3 contains 19 residues. The V segment lost 0 bases and the J segment 7 bases; nucleotides outside the gene matches: 18. Written as DNA, the CDR3 is TGCGCCAGCAGCCAAGATCGACTTCTCGTCCAGGACAGGGGCTCTGGCTACACCTTC. This encodes CASSQDRLLVQDRGSGYTF.

This clonotype was seen only a few times. The chain uses TRBV15 and TRBJ1-5; D may be TRBD1 (5 bases). The V gene lost 1 base and the J gene lost 7 bases, with 11 bases spanning the gap. This CDR3 spans 14 amino acids. Looked up from germline, CDR1 is LNHNV and CDR2 is YYDKDF (reference sequence). CDR3 nucleotide sequence: TGTGCCACCAGCAGAGGGGCAGGGAAGCAGCCCCAGCATTTT. Translating gives CATSRGAGKQPQHF.

This clonotype was seen a handful of times. The chain links TRBV7-8 to TRBJ2-1; 7 positions match TRBD2. J gave up 2 bases and V 3 bases, and 4 bases lay outside the gene matches. Germline CDR1 is SGHVS and CDR2 is FQNEAQ. The CDR3 sequence is 15 residues long. DNA of the CDR3: TGTGCCAGCAGCTTTAGACTAGCCACCTACAATGAGCAGTTCTTC. Its translation: CASSFRLATYNEQFF.

The sample holds a few counts of this clonotype. The chain employs TRBV4-2 and TRBJ2-7; D call uncertain. Germline-derived CDR1 and CDR2 are LGHNA and YNFKEQ. Deletions cut 0 bases from V and 1 base from J, with 13 bases between. CDR3 length equals 16 residues. The CDR3 is CASSQEDRIGSYEQYF. The CDR3 nucleotides read TGTGCCAGCAGCCAAGAGGACCGGATAGGGTCCTACGAGCAGTACTTC.

The genes are TRBV24-1 and TRBJ1-5; D remains unclear. This CDR3 is 12 amino acids long. V lost 6 bases, J lost 6 bases, and 8 bases lay in between. CDR1 and CDR2 (germline): KGHDR, SFDVKD. The DNA for the CDR3 is TGTGCCACCAGTACTTCAGGTCAGCCCCAGCATTTT. Amino acid sequence: CATSTSGQPQHF.

The CDR3 here is CASSYSTLAGGPLNYNEQFF. The CDR3 bases are TGTGCCAGCAGTTACTCGACGCTAGCGGGGGGACCCCTAAATTACAATGAGCAGTTCTTC. The chain carries TRBV6-6 and TRBJ2-1, with 11 bases that match TRBD2. Looked up from germline, CDR1 is MNHNY and CDR2 is SVGAGI (reference sequence). This CDR3 is 20 amino acids long. V gave up 0 bases and J gave up 4 bases; unmatched junction bases: 14.

J is TRBJ2-5 and V is TRBV20-1; 10 bases are shared with TRBD2. The germline gives CDR1 DFQATT, CDR2 SNEGSKA (reference sequence). CDR3 size: 15 residues. Losses at the gene ends were 5 bases for V and 1 base for J; bases not matched to a gene: 7. This CDR3 reads CSAPQAGGTQETQYF. Written as DNA, the CDR3 is TGCAGTGCTCCCCAAGCGGGAGGGACCCAAGAGACCCAGTACTTC.

The chain combines TRBV12-3 or TRBV12-4 with TRBJ2-7; perhaps TRBD2 as D (6 bases). The CDR3 is 12 amino acids. V shed 7 bases and J shed 9 bases, with 16 bases lying between them. In DNA form, the CDR3 reads TGTGCCAGCACCACGAATAGCGGCGCGCAGTACTTC. This translates into CASTTNSGAQYF.